These T cell receptor beta chains were read from a single sample in a study of blood T cell repertoires in COVID-19. Some clones are missing from TCRdb's copy, which holds only in-frame ones; the method was immunoSEQ multiplex PCR. Of 350,000 to 500,000 clones listed, around nine tenths are singletons. Sequencing was performed on PBMCs or T cells enriched from blood (not recorded which). These receptors originate from a woman under 30 who had been exposed to COVID-19. Both conserved end residues are part of each CDR3. A D gene is named only where the DNA matches it firmly. Size is stated for part of the rows, as once, few or many counts, or as a class when the clone is expanded.

clone_size	d_call	v_call	j_call	cdr3_nt	cdr3_aa
-	-	TRBV9	TRBJ2-3	TGTGCCAGCAGCGATGGGGGGATGACAGATACGCAGTATTTT	CASSDGGMTDTQYF
once	TRBD2	TRBV5-1	TRBJ2-2	TGCGCCAGCAGCTTGCCGGGAGGGAACACCGGGGAGCTGTTTTTT	CASSLPGGNTGELFF
once	-	TRBV11-1	TRBJ1-1	TGTGCCAGCAGCCCTAGCGGCGGAGGTGACACTGAAGCTTTCTTT	CASSPSGGGDTEAFF
few	-	TRBV10-3	TRBJ1-2	TGTGCCATCAGCCAGGGCTATGGCTACACCTTC	CAISQGYGYTF
-	-	TRBV28	TRBJ2-7	TGTGCCAGCAGTTCCCGAGAGGTGCCTTCCTACGAGCAGTACTTC	CASSSREVPSYEQYF
-	-	TRBV2	TRBJ2-7	TGTGCCAGCAGAACGGGGGAGCAGTACTTC	CASRTGEQYF
-	-	TRBV21-1	TRBJ2-7	TGTGCCAGCAGCAAATATCGGGGACAGAGTTCATACGAGCAGTACTTC	CASSKYRGQSSYEQYF
-	-	TRBV24-1	TRBJ1-2	TGTGCCACCAGTGAGGGGGGAGGGACACCGGCTATGAATGGCTACACCTTC	CATSEGGGTPAMNGYTF
-	TRBD2	TRBV7-2	TRBJ2-7	TGTGCCAGCAACCCGACTAGCGGGGGGGGCGAGCAGTACTTC	CASNPTSGGGEQYF
-	TRBD1	TRBV7-2	TRBJ1-6	TGTGCCAGCAGCTTAGCAGGGACAGCGCCCTATAATTCACCCCTCCACTTT	CASSLAGTAPYNSPLHF
-	TRBD1	TRBV30	TRBJ2-7	TGTGCCTGGAGTAAACAGGGGTACGAGCAGTACTTC	CAWSKQGYEQYF
-	-	TRBV7-2	TRBJ2-4	TGTGCCAGCAGCCCCGACAGGGCCAAAAACATTCAGTACTTC	CASSPDRAKNIQYF
-	TRBD1	TRBV7-8	TRBJ1-4	TGTGCCAGCAGAAAAACAGGGGCAATCCCCTCCGGACTGTTTTTT	CASRKTGAIPSGLFF
-	TRBD2	TRBV6-4	TRBJ2-1	TGTGCCAGCAGTGAAAGCGGGGGGGGAAACAATGAGCAGTTCTTC	CASSESGGGNNEQFF
-	-	TRBV14	TRBJ2-7	TGTGCCAGCAGCCAAGATTCCAATTTCTACGAGCAGTACTTC	CASSQDSNFYEQYF
-	-	TRBV28	TRBJ1-1	TGTGCCAGCAGTTCCCCTCGTAGCTGGGACACTGAAGCTTTCTTT	CASSSPRSWDTEAFF
-	-	TRBV24-1	TRBJ2-1	TGTGCCACCAGCGCCCTCCGACTAGGGGACAATGAGCAGTTCTTC	CATSALRLGDNEQFF
-	-	TRBV7-8	TRBJ2-7	TGTGCCAGCAGTCAGGGGGGAACCTACGAGCAGTACTTC	CASSQGGTYEQYF
-	-	TRBV21-1	TRBJ2-7	TGTGCCAGCAGCCCCCGCGGCCGGGACAGGGGTTACTACGAGCAGTACTTC	CASSPRGRDRGYYEQYF
-	-	TRBV6-4	TRBJ1-4	TGTGCCAGCACTCCAGAGGGCCGCACTAATGAAAAACTGTTTTTT	CASTPEGRTNEKLFF
-	-	TRBV19	TRBJ2-2	TGTGCCAGTAGGGGGCAGGCCCCCAACACCGGGGAGCTGTTTTTT	CASRGQAPNTGELFF
few	-	TRBV10-1	TRBJ2-7	TGCGCCAGCAGTGAGTCGACGCAGGCCGAGCAGTACTTC	CASSESTQAEQYF
-	-	TRBV9	TRBJ2-1	TGTGCCAGCAGCGTGGCAGGGGTATCGAATGAGCAGTTCTTC	CASSVAGVSNEQFF
-	TRBD2	TRBV24-1	TRBJ2-2	TGTGCCACCAGTGATGACGTACTAGCGGGAGTCACTCCGCTGTTTTTT	CATSDDVLAGVTPLFF
-	-	TRBV2	TRBJ1-6	TGTGCCAGCAGTTTGGGGGGGAATTCACCCCTCCACTTT	CASSLGGNSPLHF
-	-	TRBV25-1	TRBJ1-2	TGTGCCAGCAGTGAACCCGGACAAATCTATGGCTACACCTTC	CASSEPGQIYGYTF
-	-	TRBV25-1	TRBJ2-2	TGTGCCAGCAGTGATTTGGGGACTGGGAACACCGGGGAGCTGTTTTTT	CASSDLGTGNTGELFF
-	TRBD1	TRBV6-7	TRBJ2-7	TGTGCCCAACGCGCCGGACAGGGGTTGAGGGAGCAGTACTTC	CAQRAGQGLREQYF
-	-	TRBV9	TRBJ2-3	TGTGCCAGCAGCGTCCCAGGAGATACGCAGTATTTT	CASSVPGDTQYF